This T cell receptor (beta chain) emerged from a study of T cells in Graves' hyperthyroidism and ophthalmopathy (dated by TCRdb to about 2019). Describing the broader study: Peripheral blood was sampled at the time of initial diagnosis, prior to any treatment. TCR V-J signatures able to tell the groups apart were searched for in a discovery cohort of some 97 patients, of whom approximately 40 had Graves' ophthalmopathy and 55 to 60 had stable Graves' hyperthyroidism. Prospective prediction of ophthalmopathy was tested in an independent validation cohort consisting of fewer than 20 hyperthyroidism patients and some 15 patients who later progressed to ophthalmopathy. For training and testing, the 95 to 100 patients in the discovery cohort were randomly divided in a 7:3 ratio. In addition, the study compared T-cell repertoires in thyroid tissue and in blood from about 6 Graves' hyperthyroidism patients. After sampling, hyperthyroidism patients received methimazole starting at 30 mg daily, and ophthalmopathy patients received high-dose intravenous methylprednisolone. The paper reports TCR Vbeta CDR3 sequencing of approximately 140 peripheral blood samples: some 44 ophthalmopathy, about 75 hyperthyroidism and 17 progressor patients. Study-wide conclusions, independent of this receptor: Sample size was not statistically predetermined, and investigators were not blinded to group allocation. A model built on a 13 V-J signature distinguished ophthalmopathy from stable hyperthyroidism, reaching approximately 89% sensitivity and approximately 83% specificity in cross-validation and 80%/75% in testing. Blood samples also contained most of the expanded thyroid clonotypes (frequency above 0.001), which suggests that blood repertoires may reflect thyroid immune responses. In validation, the model predicted progression to ophthalmopathy a median of around 6.5 months before onset, with approximately 71% sensitivity and nearly 75% specificity.

Amplification of TCR beta CDR3 regions was carried out from RNA transcripts. A first-round RT-PCR of the TCR CDR3 used the HTBI primer set with the Qiagen OneStep RT-PCR kit. Libraries were constructed in a second round of multiplex PCR, after which size selection and purification were performed. The libraries were sequenced on an Illumina HiSeq2000 using paired-end 100 bp reads. Processing in the source paper ran as follows. SOAPnuke was used to process the raw data, with reads discarded if the reads contained adapters or uncalled bases, had a mean Phred below 15, or lacked an exact constant-primer or identifier match. High-quality paired reads were merged with COPE v1.2.5, and unique nucleotide sequences were defined as clonotypes. MiTCR v1.1 was used to align clonotypes to the IMGT TRBV, TRBD and TRBJ reference segments. The analysis included only V-J combinations with a frequency above 0.0001, which together covered 99% to 99.2% of the repertoires. The TCS score was defined as F50 (clonal expansion) divided by E x V (chaos), with BLOSUM62-based TCRdist calculated between CDR3 peptides within each V-J. Welch's t-statistics and random forest reduced just over 500 V-J features to roughly 13, which were used in a naive Bayes classifier (R e1071). The similarity between thyroid and blood repertoires was quantified using the Morisita-Horn index. TCRdb redid the processing of the public reads, applying fastp at Q25 and MiXCR, and retained in-frame beta chains. Every entry covers one CDR3 protein and lists the most common genes and DNA from its rows. For this entry, the V and J calls and clone size follow TCRdb and not the study's own pipeline. The sample table records 700,000 to 950,000 distinct CDR3 sequences; 35% of these occur just once. Together, the top ten hold around 29% of the sample.

Graves' hyperthyroidism was defined as stable when no progression to ophthalmopathy occurred over 18 months of follow-up. Hyperthyroidism patients were aged 18 to 65 years and newly diagnosed, with disease duration of less than 2 months. The study excluded patients with uncontrolled infections, other autoimmune diseases, pregnancy or lactation. Diagnoses were established on the basis of clinical symptoms, serum thyroxine and TRAb, thyroid ultrasound, and orbital computed tomography. PBMCs were separated from roughly 9.6 ml of fresh peripheral blood using Ficoll-Paque density gradient centrifugation. Total RNA was extracted using Trizol reagent, and RNA quality was assessed on an Agilent 2100 Bioanalyzer. Turning to this clonotype: Its specific antigen is unknown. Qualities for individual bases were not recorded, and no much larger clone is one base off.

The specimen was blood. The receptor was derived from a woman aged 35 to 49 with Graves' hyperthyroidism.

CDR3 protein: CASSYSTGLEETQYF. The DNA sequence is as follows: TGTGCCAGCAGTTACTCGACAGGTCTCGAAGAGACCCAGTACTTC. The chain is encoded by TRBV6-5 joined to TRBJ2-5; possibly the D gene is TRBD1, per 6 matching bases. Measured from the cysteine to the phenylalanine, the CDR3 is 15 residues long. The DNA shown is the 45-base CDR3, in frame from base 1. The germline V gene sets CDR1 to MNHEY and CDR2 to SVGAGI. V is pared back by 0 bases and J by 3 bases, with 11 bases lying between the germline termini.